This TCR beta chain was observed in a study of T cell repertoires in cytomegalovirus infection. CDR1 and CDR2 from the germline V gene are SGHTA and FQGNSA. The CDR3 contains 15 residues. Trimming cost V 5 bases and J 2 bases; bases outside gene matches: 8. Using its own MiXCR run on the reads, TCRdb lists one record per CDR3 protein. Of approximately 490,000 distinct CDR3 sequences detected, about 11% appear once; the ten largest clones hold 10%. This clonotype was found many times. The rearrangement uses TRBV7-2 and TRBJ2-7; 8 bases line up with TRBD1. The sequenced sample was PBMCs. The receptor comes from a human donor in good health (CMV status not recorded). Some clones in this sample may be carry-over from other donors' samples. CDR3 amino acids: CASSPGTGNPYEQYF. The DNA of the CDR3 is TGTGCCAGCAGCCCTGGGACAGGTAACCCCTACGAGCAGTACTTC. Using reference TRBV7-2 and TRBJ2-7 for the parts outside the CDR3, the full variable domain is GAGVSQSPSNKVTEKGKDVELRCDPISGHTALYWYRQSLGQGLEFLIYFQGNSAPDKSGLPSDRFSAERTGGSVSTLTIQRTQQEDSAVYLCASSPGTGNPYEQYFGPGTRLTVT.